A single TCR beta chain is shown here with its context. What this receptor recognizes is not known. Base qualities are not provided; no much larger clone lies one nucleotide away. This sample is drawn from a study of T-cell memory formation after mild COVID-19 (dated by TCRdb to the early 2020s). For the wider study: TCR sequence clusters from the two donors were found to be largely donor specific. T-cell clones expanding and contracting after mild COVID-19 in two donors were tracked by longitudinal TCRalpha and TCRbeta repertoire sequencing. Two young, previously healthy adult volunteers, one female and one male, were included in the cohort. Overall results and qualifications from the work: Some responding clones were detected in pre-infection memory, suggesting pre-existing cross-reactive memory T cells joined the SARS-CoV-2 response. The study included only a couple of mild cases, and larger cohorts that include severe cases with pre-infection samples were judged to be necessary. From day 15 to 85, contracting clones showed balanced CD4/CD8 phenotypes, whereas a second wave of clones that expanded from day 15 to 37 leaned towards CD4+. Contracting CD4+ clones were located mainly in the CM and EM memory subsets, whereas CD8+ clones were found to be enriched in EMRA. Whether the second-wave clones peaking on day 37 were SARS-CoV-2 specific was not confirmed.

Ficoll-Paque density gradient centrifugation was the method used to isolate PBMCs. The germline V gene encodes CDR1 DFQATT and CDR2 SNEGSKA (reference sequence). The CDR3 measures 15 amino acids from cysteine to phenylalanine. The entry retains the CDR3 DNA only, 45 bases that are in frame from base 1. V and J lose 5 bases and 3 bases, and a span of 20 bases separates them. Sequencing used an Illumina NovaSeq 6000. TCRalpha and TCRbeta cDNA libraries were built by 5'RACE with constant-segment primers, adding sample barcodes and unique molecular identifiers. RNA was extracted from every sample with Trizol reagent. Amplification of the libraries took two PCR steps, and the second step added a second sample barcode plus Illumina TruSeq adapters. Libraries were sequenced on an Illumina NovaSeq with 2 x 150 bp paired-end reads. The authors' pipeline ran thus. The reads were demultiplexed and collapsed into UMI-guided consensus sequences using migec v1.2.7. Using mixcr v2.1.11, UMI consensuses were aligned to TRA and TRB V and J templates and then assembled into clonotypes. A clonotype was counted as expanded or contracted only when both edgeR and NoisET called the clonotype significant, with the noise models trained on biological replicates. For edgeR calls, the thresholds were a false discovery rate-adjusted p below 0.01 and a log2 fold-change of 1. As an exploratory analysis of dynamics, max-normalized trajectories of the 1000 most abundant clonotypes were examined with PCA combined with hierarchical clustering. Separately sequenced CD4+ and CD8+ repertoires were used to assign the CD4 or CD8 phenotype of responding clones. TCRdb trimmed the raw reads at Q25, called clones with MiXCR and kept productive beta chains. Rows are unified per CDR3 protein, each entry keeping the most common DNA and genes. These V and J calls derive from TCRdb rather than the authors' analysis. The sample records roughly 450,000 distinct CDR3 sequences, about 18% of which are singletons. The ten largest clones add up to roughly an eighth of the sample.

The sample comprised PBMCs or a T cell subset sorted from them (not recorded which). The rearrangement combines TRBV20-1 with TRBJ2-7; a tentative D call is TRBD1 (6 bases match). The TCR sequence derives from an adult woman who had mild COVID-19 (a few samples of this study predate the infection). The sample titles of this study are shuffled in the database, so cell type and time point are left out; the donor was told from shared clones. In nucleotides, the sequence is TGCAGTGCTGCCACCCCAGGGGACCCAGTCTACGAGCAGTACTTC. Its product reads: CSAATPGDPVYEQYF.